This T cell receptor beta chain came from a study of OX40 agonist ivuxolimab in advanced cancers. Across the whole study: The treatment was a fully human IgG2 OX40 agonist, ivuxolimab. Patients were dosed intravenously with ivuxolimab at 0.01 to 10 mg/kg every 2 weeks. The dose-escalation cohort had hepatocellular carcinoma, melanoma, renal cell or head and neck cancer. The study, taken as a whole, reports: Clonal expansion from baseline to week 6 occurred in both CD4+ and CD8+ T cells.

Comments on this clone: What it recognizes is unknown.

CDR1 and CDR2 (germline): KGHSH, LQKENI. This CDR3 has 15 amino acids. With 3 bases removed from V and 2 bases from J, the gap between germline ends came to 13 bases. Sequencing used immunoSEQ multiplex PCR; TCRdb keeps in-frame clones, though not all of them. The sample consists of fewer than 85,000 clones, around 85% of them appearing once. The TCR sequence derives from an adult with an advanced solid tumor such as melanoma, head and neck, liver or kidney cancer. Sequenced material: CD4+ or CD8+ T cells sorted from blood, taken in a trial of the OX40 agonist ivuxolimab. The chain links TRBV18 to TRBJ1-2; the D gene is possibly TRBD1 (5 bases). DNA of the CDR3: TGTGCCAGCTCACCTTCGACAGTCGGAAACTATGGCTACACCTTC. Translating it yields CASSPSTVGNYGYTF.